The sequence of this T cell receptor (beta chain) was determined in a study of T cell responses to AZD1222 COVID-19 vaccine. The study, taken as a whole, reports: Baseline seropositives among AZD1222 recipients totaled only 5 to 7. Once two AZD1222 doses were given, Spike-specific TCR breadth and depth went up. Among vaccine-associated CD4 TCRs, coverage spanned spike, with dominance at 160-218 and 743-854. A mostly white British donor set with more females was recruited, and clonal diversity was possibly underestimated.

Method: immunoSEQ multiplex PCR; TCRdb's copy keeps in-frame clones and lacks some. The sample holds approximately 100,000 clones, around nine tenths seen once. Note on this clone: As yet, its antigen is unknown.

V was pared by 3 bases and J by 4 bases, with 17 bases between. Germline V gene lookup returns CDR1 SGHKS and CDR2 YYEKEE (reference sequence). The CDR3 totals 15 residues. V gene TRBV5-5 combines with J gene TRBJ2-7; the D gene is possibly TRBD2 (7 bases). The sequence derives from an adult who received the AZD1222 COVID-19 vaccine. Sequencing was performed on peripheral blood, taken 28 days after the second AZD1222 dose. CDR3 DNA: TGTGCCAGCAGCTGGGACCGGGGGGCCTCTTACGAGCAGTACTTC. Encoded protein: CASSWDRGASYEQYF.